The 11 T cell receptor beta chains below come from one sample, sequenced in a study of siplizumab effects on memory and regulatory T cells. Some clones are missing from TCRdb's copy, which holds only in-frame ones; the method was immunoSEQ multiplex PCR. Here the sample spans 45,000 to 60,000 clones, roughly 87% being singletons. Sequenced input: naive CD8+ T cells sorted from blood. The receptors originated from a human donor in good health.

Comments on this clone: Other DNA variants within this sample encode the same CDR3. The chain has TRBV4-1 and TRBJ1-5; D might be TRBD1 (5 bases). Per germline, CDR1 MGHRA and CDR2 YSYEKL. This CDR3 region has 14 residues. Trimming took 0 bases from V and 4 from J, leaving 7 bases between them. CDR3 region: CASSQDRGNQPQHF. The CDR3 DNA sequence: TGCGCCAGCAGCCAAGATCGGGGGAATCAGCCCCAGCATTTT.

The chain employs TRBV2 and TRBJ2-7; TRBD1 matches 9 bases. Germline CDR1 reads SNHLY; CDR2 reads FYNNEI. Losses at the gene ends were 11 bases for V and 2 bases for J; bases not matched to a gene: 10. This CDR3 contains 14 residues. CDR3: CAGHPGQGTYEQYF. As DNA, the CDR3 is TGTGCCGGGCATCCGGGACAGGGTACCTACGAGCAGTACTTC.

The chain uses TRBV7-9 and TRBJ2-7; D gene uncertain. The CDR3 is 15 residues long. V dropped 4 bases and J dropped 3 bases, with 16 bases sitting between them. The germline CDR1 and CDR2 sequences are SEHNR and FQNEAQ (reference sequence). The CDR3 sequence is CASSSRVNTGYEQYF. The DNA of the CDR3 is TGTGCCAGCAGCTCCCGGGTGAACACGGGCTACGAGCAGTACTTC.

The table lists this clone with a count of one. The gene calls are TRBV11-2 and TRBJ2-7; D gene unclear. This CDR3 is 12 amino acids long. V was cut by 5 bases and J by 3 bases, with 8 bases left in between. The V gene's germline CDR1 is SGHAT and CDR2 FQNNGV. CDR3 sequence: CASSPIHYEQYF. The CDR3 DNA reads TGTGCCAGCAGCCCTATCCACTACGAGCAGTACTTC.

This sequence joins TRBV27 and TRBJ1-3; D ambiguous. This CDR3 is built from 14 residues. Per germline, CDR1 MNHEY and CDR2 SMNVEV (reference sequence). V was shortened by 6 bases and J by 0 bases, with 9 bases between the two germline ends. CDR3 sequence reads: CASRPLDSGNTIYF. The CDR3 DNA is TGTGCCAGCAGGCCTCTGGACTCTGGAAACACCATATATTTT.

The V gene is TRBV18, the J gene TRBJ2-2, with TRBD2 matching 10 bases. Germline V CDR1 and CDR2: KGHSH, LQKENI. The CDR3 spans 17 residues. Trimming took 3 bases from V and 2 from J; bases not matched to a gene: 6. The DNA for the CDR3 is TGTGCCAGCTCACCCCCGGAACTAGCGGGAAACACCGGGGAGCTGTTTTTT. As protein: CASSPPELAGNTGELFF.

The CDR3 DNA sequence: TGTGCCAGCAGCAATGGTCCGGACCCCTACGAGCAGTACTTC. Translating it yields CASSNGPDPYEQYF. The rearrangement links TRBV21-1 to TRBJ2-7. TRBV21-1 constitutes a pseudogene. The CDR3 is 14 residues long.

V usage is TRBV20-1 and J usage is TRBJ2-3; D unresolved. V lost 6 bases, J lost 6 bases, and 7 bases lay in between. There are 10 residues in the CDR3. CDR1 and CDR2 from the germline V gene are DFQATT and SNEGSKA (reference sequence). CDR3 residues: CSARADTQYF. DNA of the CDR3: TGCAGTGCCCGGGCGGATACGCAGTATTTT.

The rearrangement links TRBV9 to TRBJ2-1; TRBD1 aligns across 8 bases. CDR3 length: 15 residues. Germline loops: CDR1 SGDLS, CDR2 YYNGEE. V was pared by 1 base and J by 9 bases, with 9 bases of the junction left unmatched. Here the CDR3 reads CASSVPGQGNREQFF. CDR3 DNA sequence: TGTGCCAGCAGCGTACCCGGACAGGGTAACCGTGAGCAGTTCTTC.

The CDR3 region is CASSGPTGNPTEAFF. The CDR3 DNA follows: TGTGCCAGCAGTGGACCGACAGGGAACCCTACTGAAGCTTTCTTT. The chain has TRBV27 and TRBJ1-1; 7 bases fit TRBD1. With 5 bases clipped from V and 5 bases from J, the junction kept 11 bases outside the gene matches. Looked up from germline, CDR1 is MNHEY and CDR2 is SMNVEV (reference sequence). The CDR3 has 15 amino acids.

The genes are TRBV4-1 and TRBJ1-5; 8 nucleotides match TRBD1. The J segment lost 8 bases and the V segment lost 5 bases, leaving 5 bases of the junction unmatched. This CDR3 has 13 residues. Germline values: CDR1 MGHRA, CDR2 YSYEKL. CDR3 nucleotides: TGCGCCAGCAGCGACAGGGGTTTGGAGCCCCAGCATTTT. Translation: CASSDRGLEPQHF.